Below are 4 T cell receptor beta chains sequenced from a single sample in a study of T cell changes during pregnancy in multiple sclerosis. Profiled with immunoSEQ multiplex PCR; TCRdb holds only in-frame clones, not every one. This table holds approximately 44,000 clones, less than 90% found once. The sequencing used CD4+ T cells from peripheral blood mononuclear cells, collected in the first trimester of pregnancy. These receptors originate from a female donor with multiple sclerosis, enrolled in a pregnancy study.

The chain carries TRBV12-5 and TRBJ2-6; D possibly corresponds to TRBD1 (6 bases). The CDR3 is 15 amino acids. V lost 2 bases and J lost 12, with 17 bases in between. In germline, CDR1 is LGHNT, CDR2 FRNRAP. DNA for the CDR3: TGTGCTAGTGGTTTGAGTCTCCAGGGGATCAGCGTCCTGACTTTC. It is translated as CASGLSLQGISVLTF.

This clone was found a few times. The rearrangement uses TRBV19 and TRBJ2-7, with 7 positions matching TRBD1. With 3 bases clipped from V and 0 bases from J, the junction kept 5 bases outside the gene matches. Germline V gene sequence: CDR1 LNHDA, CDR2 SQIVND (reference sequence). The CDR3 is made up of 15 amino acids. The CDR3 DNA reads as TGTGCCAGTAGTATGCGGACAGGAGGCTCCTACGAGCAGTACTTC. Protein sequence: CASSMRTGGSYEQYF. Drawing the rest from reference TRBV19 and TRBJ2-7, the complete variable domain is DGGITQSPKYLFRKEGQNVTLSCEQNLNHDAMYWYRQDPGQGLRLIYYSQIVNDFQKGDIAEGYSVSREKKESFPLTVTSAQKNPTAFYLCASSMRTGGSYEQYFGPGTRLTVT.

The CDR3 DNA is TGTGCCAGTAGTATGCGGGGGGGAAGCGAGCAGTACTTC. As protein: CASSMRGGSEQYF. The chain uses TRBV19 and TRBJ2-7; 9 nucleotides line up with TRBD2. V dropped 3 bases and J dropped 6; count of bases not matched to a gene: 3. The germline V gene has CDR1 LNHDA and CDR2 SQIVND (reference sequence). The CDR3 sequence is 13 residues long.

The chain recombines TRBV5-1 with TRBJ2-1; TRBD2 aligns across 16 bases. Germline values: CDR1 SGHRS, CDR2 YFSETQ. The CDR3 is made up of 17 amino acids. Trimming at V came to 4 bases and at J to 9 bases, leaving 10 bases not matched to a gene. CDR3 DNA: TGCGCCAGCAGCCCAATCTCGGGACTAGCGGGAGGGGGTGAGCAGTTCTTC. Protein product: CASSPISGLAGGGEQFF.